This TCR beta chain was sequenced for a study of a mutant IDH1 vaccine in newly diagnosed glioma. There are 16 residues in the CDR3. Trimming took 1 base from V and 5 from J; bases not matched to a gene: 6. CDR1 is MNHNS and CDR2 is SASEGT in the germline V gene. As to time point: baseline, week 1 (first vaccination visit). Treatment of the sample: pre-vaccination baseline after standard-of-care therapy. The data were produced by immunoSEQ multiplex PCR, yet TCRdb's version contains in-frame clones alone and is incomplete. The data hold over 30,000 clones, with 60% to 85% observed a single time. The input for sequencing was peripheral blood mononuclear cells (PBMCs), taken from a glioma patient treated with radiotherapy, temozolomide or both. J is TRBJ1-5 and V is TRBV6-1; the match to TRBD1 covers 9 bases. This receptor was taken from a man aged 45-65 years with glioma. Some clones in this sample may be carry-over from other donors' samples. CDR3 sequence (DNA): TGTGCCAGCAGTGAAGGGGCGGGGACAGGGCATCAGCCCCAGCATTTT. Its translation: CASSEGAGTGHQPQHF.